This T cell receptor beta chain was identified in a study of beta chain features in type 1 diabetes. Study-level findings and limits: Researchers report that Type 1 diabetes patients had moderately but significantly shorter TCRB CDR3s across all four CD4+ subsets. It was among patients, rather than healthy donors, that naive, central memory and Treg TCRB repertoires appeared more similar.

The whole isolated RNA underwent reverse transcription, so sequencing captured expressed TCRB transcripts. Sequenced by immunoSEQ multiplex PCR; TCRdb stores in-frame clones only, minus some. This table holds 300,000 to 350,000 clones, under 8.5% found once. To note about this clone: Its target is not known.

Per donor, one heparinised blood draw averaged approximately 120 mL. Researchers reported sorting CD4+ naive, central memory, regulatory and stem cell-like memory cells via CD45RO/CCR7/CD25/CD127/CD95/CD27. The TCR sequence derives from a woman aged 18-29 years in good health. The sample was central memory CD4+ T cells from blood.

The CDR3 DNA is TGCAGCGTTGAAAGGGCCATGTCGGGCGAGCAGTACTTC. Translated, it gives CSVERAMSGEQYF. The chain uses TRBV29-1 and TRBJ2-7; D gene unclear. The CDR3 runs to 13 residues. The germline CDR1 and CDR2 sequences are SQVTM and ANQGSEA. V dropped 2 bases and J dropped 6 bases, with 14 bases sitting between them.